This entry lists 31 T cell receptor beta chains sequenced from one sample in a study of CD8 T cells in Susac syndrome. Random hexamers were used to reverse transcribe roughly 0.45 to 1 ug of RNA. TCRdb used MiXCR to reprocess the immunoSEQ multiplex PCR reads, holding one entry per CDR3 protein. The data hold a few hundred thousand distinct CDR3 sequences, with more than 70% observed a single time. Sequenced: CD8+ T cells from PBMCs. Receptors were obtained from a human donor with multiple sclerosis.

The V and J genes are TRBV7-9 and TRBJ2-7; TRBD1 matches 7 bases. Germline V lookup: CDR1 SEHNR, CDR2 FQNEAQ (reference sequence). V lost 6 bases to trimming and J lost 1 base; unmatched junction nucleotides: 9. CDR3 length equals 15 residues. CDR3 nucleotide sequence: TGTGCCAGCAGTTTCCGGACAGGACCTTCCTACGAGCAGTACTTC. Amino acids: CASSFRTGPSYEQYF.

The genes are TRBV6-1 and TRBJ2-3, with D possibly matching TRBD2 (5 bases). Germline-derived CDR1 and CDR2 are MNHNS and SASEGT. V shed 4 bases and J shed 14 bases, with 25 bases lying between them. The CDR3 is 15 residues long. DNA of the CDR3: TGTGCCAGCAGTGCTGCAAGAGACTGGTCCGGGGATATGTATTTT. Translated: CASSAARDWSGDMYF.

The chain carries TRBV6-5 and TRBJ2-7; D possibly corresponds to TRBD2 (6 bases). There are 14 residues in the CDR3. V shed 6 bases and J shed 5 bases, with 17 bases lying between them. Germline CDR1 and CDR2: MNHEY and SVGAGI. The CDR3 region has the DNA TGTGCCAGCAGCCCGACCCCTGGGAGGAACGAGCAGTACTTC. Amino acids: CASSPTPGRNEQYF.

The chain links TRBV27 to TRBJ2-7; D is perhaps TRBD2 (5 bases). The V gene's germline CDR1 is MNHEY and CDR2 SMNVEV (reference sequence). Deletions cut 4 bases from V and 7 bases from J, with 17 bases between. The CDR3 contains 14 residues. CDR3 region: CASSSYPTSGEQYF. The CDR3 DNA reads TGTGCCAGCAGTTCCTATCCGACCAGCGGAGAGCAGTACTTC.

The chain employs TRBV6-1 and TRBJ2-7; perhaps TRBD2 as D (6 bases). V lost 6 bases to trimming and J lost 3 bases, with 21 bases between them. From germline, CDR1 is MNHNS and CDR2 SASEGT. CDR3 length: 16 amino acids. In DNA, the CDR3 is TGTGCCAGCAGCAACCTCGGGGCGGAGGGAGGCTACGAGCAGTACTTC. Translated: CASSNLGAEGGYEQYF.

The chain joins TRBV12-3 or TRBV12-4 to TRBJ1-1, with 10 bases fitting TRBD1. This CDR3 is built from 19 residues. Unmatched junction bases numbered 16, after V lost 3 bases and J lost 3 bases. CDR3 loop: CASSFELGDRGSLHTEAFF. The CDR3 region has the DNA TGTGCCAGCAGTTTCGAGTTGGGGGACAGGGGAAGTCTTCACACTGAAGCTTTCTTT.

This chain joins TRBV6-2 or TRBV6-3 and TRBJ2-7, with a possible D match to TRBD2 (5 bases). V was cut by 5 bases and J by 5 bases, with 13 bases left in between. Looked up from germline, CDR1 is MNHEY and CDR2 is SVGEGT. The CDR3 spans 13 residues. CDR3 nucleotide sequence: TGTGCCAGCAGTACCCGGGATAACAACGAGCAGTACTTC. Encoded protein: CASSTRDNNEQYF.

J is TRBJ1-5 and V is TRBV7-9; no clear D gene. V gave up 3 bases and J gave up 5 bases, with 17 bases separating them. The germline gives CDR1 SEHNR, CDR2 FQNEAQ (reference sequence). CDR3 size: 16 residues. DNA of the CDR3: TGTGCCAGCAGCTTCTCCCGGGTAGGGAGCGATCAGCCCCAGCATTTT. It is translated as CASSFSRVGSDQPQHF. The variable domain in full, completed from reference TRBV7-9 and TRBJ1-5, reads DTGVSQNPRHKITKRGQNVTFRCDPISEHNRLYWYRQTLGQGPEFLTYFQNEAQLEKSRLLSDRFSAERPKGSFSTLEIQRTEQGDSAMYLCASSFSRVGSDQPQHFGDGTRLSIL.

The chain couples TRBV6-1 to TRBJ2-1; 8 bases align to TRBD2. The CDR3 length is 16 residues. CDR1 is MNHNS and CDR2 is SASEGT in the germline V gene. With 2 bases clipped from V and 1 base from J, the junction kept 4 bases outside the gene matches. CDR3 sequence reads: CASSEWAGGSYNEQFF. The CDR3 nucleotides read TGTGCCAGCAGTGAATGGGCGGGAGGATCCTACAATGAGCAGTTCTTC.

The CDR3 DNA is TGTGCCAGCAGCTTAGAAGTAGAACAAGAGACCCAGTACTTC. Translated, it gives CASSLEVEQETQYF. The chain carries TRBV7-6 and TRBJ2-5; no firm D call. The germline CDR1 and CDR2 sequences are SGHVS and FNYEAQ. Trimming cost V 1 base and J 2 bases, with 8 bases left between them. This CDR3 region has 14 residues.

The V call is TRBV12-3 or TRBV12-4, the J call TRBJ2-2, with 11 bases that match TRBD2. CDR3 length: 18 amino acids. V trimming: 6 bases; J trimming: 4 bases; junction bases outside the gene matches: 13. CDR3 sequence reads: CASSQRGVAGGRTGELFF. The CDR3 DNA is TGTGCCAGCAGCCAGAGGGGAGTAGCGGGGGGGCGCACCGGGGAGCTGTTTTTT.

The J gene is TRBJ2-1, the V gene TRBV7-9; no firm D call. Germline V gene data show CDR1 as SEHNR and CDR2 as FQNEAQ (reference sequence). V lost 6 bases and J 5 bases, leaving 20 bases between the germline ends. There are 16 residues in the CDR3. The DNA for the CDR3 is TGTGCCAGCAGACAACCACCGGACGCCGGAAACAATGAGCAGTTCTTC. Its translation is CASRQPPDAGNNEQFF.

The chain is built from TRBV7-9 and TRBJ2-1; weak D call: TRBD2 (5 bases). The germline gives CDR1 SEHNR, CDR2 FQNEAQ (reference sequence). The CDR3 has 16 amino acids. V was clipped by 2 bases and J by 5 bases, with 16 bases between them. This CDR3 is CASSLFGQRNDNEQFF. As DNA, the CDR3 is TGTGCCAGCAGCTTATTTGGCCAGCGGAACGACAATGAGCAGTTCTTC.

CDR3 in DNA: TGTGCCTGGAAGGACAGGGTCCGTTCCGAGCAGTACTTC. Residues: CAWKDRVRSEQYF. The chain employs TRBV30 and TRBJ2-7; 8 bases match TRBD1. This CDR3 is 13 amino acids long. The ends lost 4 bases at V and 6 bases at J; junction bases unmatched: 8. Germline loops: CDR1 GTSNPN, CDR2 SVGIG (reference sequence).

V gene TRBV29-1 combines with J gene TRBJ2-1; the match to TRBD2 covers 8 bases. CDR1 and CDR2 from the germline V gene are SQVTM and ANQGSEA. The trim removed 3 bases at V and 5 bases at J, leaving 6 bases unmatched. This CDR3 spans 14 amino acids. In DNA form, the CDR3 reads TGCAGCGTTGACATGGTAGCGGGAAACAATGAGCAGTTCTTC. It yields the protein CSVDMVAGNNEQFF.

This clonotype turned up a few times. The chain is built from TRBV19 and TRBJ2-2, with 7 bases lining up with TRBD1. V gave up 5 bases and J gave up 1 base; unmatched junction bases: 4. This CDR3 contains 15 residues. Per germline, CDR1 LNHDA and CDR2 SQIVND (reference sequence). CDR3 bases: TGTGCCAGTAGTCCCGGGACAGTGAACACCGGGGAGCTGTTTTTT. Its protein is CASSPGTVNTGELFF.

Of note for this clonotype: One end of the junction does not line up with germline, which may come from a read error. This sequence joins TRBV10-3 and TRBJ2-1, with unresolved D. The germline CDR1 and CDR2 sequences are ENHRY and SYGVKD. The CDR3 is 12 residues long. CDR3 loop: CAISEGYTEQFF. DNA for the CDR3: TGTGCCATCAGTGAGGGGTACACTGAGCAGTTCTTC.

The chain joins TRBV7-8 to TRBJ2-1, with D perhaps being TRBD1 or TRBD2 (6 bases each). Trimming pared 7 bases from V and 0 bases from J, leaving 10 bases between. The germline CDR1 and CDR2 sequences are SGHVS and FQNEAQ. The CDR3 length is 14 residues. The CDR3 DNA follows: TGTGCCAGCAAATGGGGGGCCTCCTACAATGAGCAGTTCTTC. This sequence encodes CASKWGASYNEQFF.

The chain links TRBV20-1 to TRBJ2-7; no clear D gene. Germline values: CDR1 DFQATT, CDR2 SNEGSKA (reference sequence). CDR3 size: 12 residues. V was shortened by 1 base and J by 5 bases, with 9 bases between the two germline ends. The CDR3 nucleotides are TGCAGTGCTAGAGGGAATGAGCACGAGCAGTACTTC. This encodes CSARGNEHEQYF.

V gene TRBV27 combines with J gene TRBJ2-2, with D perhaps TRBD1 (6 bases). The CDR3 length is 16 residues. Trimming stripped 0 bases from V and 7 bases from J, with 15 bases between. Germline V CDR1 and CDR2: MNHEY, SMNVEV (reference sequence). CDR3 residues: CASSLSPGVSVGELFF. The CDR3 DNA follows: TGTGCCAGCAGTTTATCGCCAGGGGTTTCGGTCGGGGAGCTGTTTTTT.

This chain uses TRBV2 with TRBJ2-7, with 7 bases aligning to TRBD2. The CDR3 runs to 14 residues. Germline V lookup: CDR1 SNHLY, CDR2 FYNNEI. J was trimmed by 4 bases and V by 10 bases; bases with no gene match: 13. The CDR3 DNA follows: TGTGCCACGCTGGAGGGAGGGGCCCCATACGAGCAGTACTTC. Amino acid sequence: CATLEGGAPYEQYF.

The CDR3 reads CASSQEVGSSYNEQFF. As DNA, the CDR3 is TGTGCCAGCAGCCAAGAGGTGGGGAGCTCCTACAATGAGCAGTTCTTC. This chain joins TRBV3-1 and TRBJ2-1, with TRBD2 as a possible D gene (5 bases). In germline, CDR1 is LGHDT, CDR2 YNNKEL (reference sequence). The CDR3 is 16 amino acids. V shed 0 bases and J shed 0 bases, with 9 bases lying between them.

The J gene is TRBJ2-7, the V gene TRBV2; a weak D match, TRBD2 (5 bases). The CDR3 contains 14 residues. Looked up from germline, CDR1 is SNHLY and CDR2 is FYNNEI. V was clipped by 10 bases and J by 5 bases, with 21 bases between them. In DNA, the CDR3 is TGTGCCACACTCGGAGGACTCCGCTTCAACGAGCAGTACTTC. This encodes CATLGGLRFNEQYF.

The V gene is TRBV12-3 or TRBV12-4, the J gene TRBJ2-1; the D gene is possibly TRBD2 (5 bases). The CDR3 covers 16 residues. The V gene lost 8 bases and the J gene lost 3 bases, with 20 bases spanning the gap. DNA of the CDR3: TGTGCCAGCCTAGCCTCAGGTTCTTCCCGCTACAATGAGCAGTTCTTC. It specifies CASLASGSSRYNEQFF.

DNA for the CDR3: TGCAGTGCTCTCAGGGGGCGCAAAGGGGAGAATCAGCCCCAGCATTTT. Its translation: CSALRGRKGENQPQHF. The genes are TRBV20-1 and TRBJ1-5; 8 bases map to TRBD1. CDR3 size: 16 residues. The V segment lost 5 bases and the J segment 4 bases; nucleotides outside the gene matches: 13. Germline CDR1 and CDR2: DFQATT and SNEGSKA (reference sequence).

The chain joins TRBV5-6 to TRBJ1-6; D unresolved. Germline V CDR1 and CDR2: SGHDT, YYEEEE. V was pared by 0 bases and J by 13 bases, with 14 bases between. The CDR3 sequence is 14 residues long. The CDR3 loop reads CASSLASARAPLHF. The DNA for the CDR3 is TGTGCCAGCAGCTTGGCCTCGGCTAGGGCTCCCCTCCACTTT.

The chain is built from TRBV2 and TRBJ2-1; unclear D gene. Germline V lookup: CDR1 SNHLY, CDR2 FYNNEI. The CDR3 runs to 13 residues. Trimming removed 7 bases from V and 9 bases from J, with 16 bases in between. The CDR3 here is CASTPPVTVEQFF. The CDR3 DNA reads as TGTGCCAGCACTCCCCCGGTGACTGTTGAGCAGTTCTTC.

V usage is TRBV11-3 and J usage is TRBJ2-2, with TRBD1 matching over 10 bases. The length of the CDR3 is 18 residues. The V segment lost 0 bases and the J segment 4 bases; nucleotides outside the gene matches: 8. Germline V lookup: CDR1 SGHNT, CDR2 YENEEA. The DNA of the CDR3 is TGTGCCAGCAGCTTAGAAGGAGACAGGGGGCCGGGCACCGGGGAGCTGTTTTTT. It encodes CASSLEGDRGPGTGELFF.

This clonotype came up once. In DNA, the CDR3 is TGTGCCAGTAGTATATACCGGGACTACCGAACCGTAAACGAAGAGACCCAGTACTTC. This encodes CASSIYRDYRTVNEETQYF. The chain couples TRBV19 to TRBJ2-5; the match to TRBD2 covers 7 bases. Germline V lookup: CDR1 LNHDA, CDR2 SQIVND (reference sequence). This CDR3 is built from 19 residues. With 2 bases clipped from V and 3 bases from J, the junction kept 18 bases outside the gene matches.

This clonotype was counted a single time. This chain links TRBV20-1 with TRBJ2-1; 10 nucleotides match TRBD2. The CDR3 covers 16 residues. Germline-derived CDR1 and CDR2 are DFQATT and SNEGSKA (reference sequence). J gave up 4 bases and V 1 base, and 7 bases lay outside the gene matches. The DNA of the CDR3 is TGCAGTGCTAGAGGCCCACTAGCGGGGAGGTACAATGAGCAGTTCTTC. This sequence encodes CSARGPLAGRYNEQFF.

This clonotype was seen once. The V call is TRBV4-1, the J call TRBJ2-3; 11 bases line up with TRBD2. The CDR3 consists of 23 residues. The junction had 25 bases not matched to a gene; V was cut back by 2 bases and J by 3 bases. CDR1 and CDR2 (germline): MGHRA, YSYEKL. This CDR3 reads CASSQSGASVFLAGGLITDTQYF. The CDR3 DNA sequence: TGCGCCAGCAGCCAATCCGGAGCGTCGGTGTTTCTAGCGGGAGGACTTATTACAGATACGCAGTATTTT.